This T cell receptor beta chain was observed in a study of cytomegalovirus exposure and HLA in healthy donors. In the study overall: The roughly 130 validation repertoires, a later analysis reported, used the same platform as the 650 to 800 repertoires from the first cohort. Overall study findings and caveats: The classifier, whose performance was assessed in both the original and validation cohorts, reportedly diagnosed cytomegalovirus status with high specificity and sensitivity. In vitro confirmation showed a few CMV-associated chains to be CMV antigen specific.

Germline V lookup: CDR1 SGHRS, CDR2 YFSETQ. Trimming removed 5 bases at V and 3 bases at J, with 12 bases between. CDR3 length equals 13 residues. TCRdb keeps only in-frame clones here, not all; method: immunoSEQ multiplex PCR. The table records around 190,000 clones, around 84% of them present only once. Note on this clone: Its antigen is unknown.

This clonotype was sampled from a man between 18 and 35 years old in good health and CMV-seropositive. The chain joins TRBV5-1 to TRBJ2-7, with D perhaps matching TRBD2 (6 bases). Sequencing was done on a sample of PBMCs. The CDR3 region has the DNA TGCGCCAGCAGGCTGCCGGGAGACTACGAGCAGTACTTC. Its protein product is CASRLPGDYEQYF.